The rows below give T cell receptor beta chains drawn from one sample of a study of blood T cell repertoires in COVID-19. Produced via immunoSEQ multiplex PCR; TCRdb's table is partial and in-frame only. This table has approximately 410,000 clones, about nine tenths appearing once. The sequenced sample was peripheral blood. These receptor sequences come from a woman in her twenties or thirties with active or convalescent COVID-19. Each CDR3 is given with its conserved first and last residue. D genes are given only for firm matches. Clone size is stated in some rows and not others, as once, few, many or a class when expanded.

CASSLGTGPHEKLFF	TGCGCCAGCAGCTTGGGTACAGGGCCCCATGAAAAACTGTTTTTT	TRBV5-1	TRBJ1-4	NA	NA
CASSFVRSSGKTEAFF	TGTGCCAGCAGTTTTGTCCGGAGTTCCGGAAAGACTGAAGCTTTCTTT	TRBV28	TRBJ1-1	NA	once
CASSEAVKGARSLANEKLFF	TGTGCCAGCAGTGAAGCGGTTAAGGGGGCCAGGTCGTTAGCTAATGAAAAACTGTTTTTT	TRBV6-1	TRBJ1-4	TRBD1	NA
CASSLDSLYEQYF	TGTGCCAGCAGTTTGGACAGCCTCTACGAGCAGTACTTC	TRBV28	TRBJ2-7	NA	few
CASSIDGSISANYGYTF	TGTGCCAGTAGTATAGACGGTTCGATCTCCGCTAACTATGGCTACACCTTC	TRBV19	TRBJ1-2	NA	NA
CASSYSGLGGSPLHF	TGTGCCAGCAGTTACTCGGGGTTAGGAGGCTCACCCCTCCACTTT	TRBV6-5	TRBJ1-6	NA	NA
CASSSGLAGQETLYF	TGTGCCAGCAGCTCGGGACTAGCGGGGCAAGAGACCCTGTACTTC	TRBV7-9	TRBJ2-5	TRBD2	NA
CASSPGTRGARGTQYF	TGTGCCAGCAGCCCCGGGACTAGGGGGGCTAGGGGGACCCAGTACTTC	TRBV6-2/TRBV6-3	TRBJ2-5	TRBD2	NA
CASSLGAGPPATNYGYTF	TGTGCCAGCAGCCTTGGGGCAGGGCCACCTGCCACTAACTATGGCTACACCTTC	TRBV5-4	TRBJ1-2	NA	NA
CASSPKTGGADGYTF	TGTGCCAGCAGCCCAAAGACAGGGGGCGCCGATGGCTACACCTTC	TRBV7-2	TRBJ1-2	TRBD1	NA
CASSSEAIGQGNQPQHF	TGTGCCAGCAGCTCCGAGGCGATCGGACAGGGCAATCAGCCCCAGCATTTT	TRBV5-8	TRBJ1-5	TRBD1	NA
CASSYSGPYEQYF	TGTGCCAGCAGTTACAGTGGCCCCTACGAGCAGTACTTC	TRBV6-2/TRBV6-3	TRBJ2-7	NA	few